What follows is one T cell receptor beta chain and its context. The source of the sample is a study of cytomegalovirus exposure and HLA in healthy donors. Study details: The same platform was used for the 110 or so validation repertoires and the 500 to 700 first-cohort repertoires, a later analysis reported.

Measured with immunoSEQ multiplex PCR; TCRdb has only the in-frame clones, and not every one. Here the sample spans 260,000 or so clones, around nine tenths being singletons. Deletions cut 2 bases from V and 3 bases from J, with 6 bases between. Germline CDR1 and CDR2: SGHDT and YYEEEE. This CDR3 comprises 12 residues. Sequenced: PBMCs. This clonotype was obtained from a woman under 30 in good health and CMV-seronegative. The chain uses TRBV5-6 and TRBJ2-7, with a possible D match to TRBD1 (5 bases). CDR3 residues: CASSFQGYEQYF. The DNA of the CDR3 is TGTGCCAGCAGCTTCCAGGGCTACGAGCAGTACTTC.